What follows are 28 T cell receptor beta chains derived from one specimen sequenced in a study of identical twins. TCRdb passed the 5' RACE reads through MiXCR, listing each CDR3 protein once. The data contain approximately 280,000 distinct CDR3 sequences, about 8.9% of them singletons. These records were also assigned to another study, of yellow fever vaccine responses in identical twins.

Source material: memory (CD45RO+) T cells sorted from blood. These receptors all stem from a young woman in good health.

This clonotype was seen ten or more times. V and J are TRBV6-4 and TRBJ2-3; a weak D match, TRBD2 (5 bases). The CDR3 has 13 amino acids. Germline V gene lookup returns CDR1 MRHNA and CDR2 SNTAGT. V lost 3 bases and J lost 4, with 8 bases in between. CDR3 coding DNA: TGTGCCAGCAGTGATAGCGAGTCAGATACGCAGTATTTT. Translated, it gives CASSDSESDTQYF.

The V gene is TRBV15, the J gene TRBJ2-4; possibly TRBD1 or TRBD2 for D (5 bases each). The germline CDR1 and CDR2 sequences are LNHNV and YYDKDF (reference sequence). The V gene lost 3 bases and the J gene lost 3 bases, with 12 bases spanning the gap. The CDR3 has 15 residues. As DNA, the CDR3 is TGTGCCACCAGCAGGAGAGGGGATGACAAAAACATTCAGTACTTC. Protein: CATSRRGDDKNIQYF.

This clonotype was counted between two and nine times. V and J are TRBV5-1 and TRBJ2-1, with 10 bases lining up with TRBD2. The germline V gene has CDR1 SGHRS and CDR2 YFSETQ. The CDR3 has 16 residues. V trimming: 0 bases; J trimming: 4 bases; junction bases outside the gene matches: 4. CDR3 nucleotide sequence: TGCGCCAGCAGCTTGGACGCAGCGGGGGGGTACAATGAGCAGTTCTTC. Encoded protein: CASSLDAAGGYNEQFF. The complete variable domain, with remaining parts taken from reference TRBV5-1 and TRBJ2-1, reads KAGVTQTPRYLIKTRGQQVTLSCSPISGHRSVSWYQQTPGQGLQFLFEYFSETQRNKGNFPGRFSGRQFSNSRSEMNVSTLELGDSALYLCASSLDAAGGYNEQFFGPGTRLTVL.

This clonotype appeared a few times. V and J are TRBV7-3 and TRBJ2-5; no definite D call. V dropped 3 bases and J dropped 7 bases, with 15 bases sitting between them. The CDR3 sequence is 14 residues long. Per germline, CDR1 SGHTA and CDR2 FQGTGA. DNA for the CDR3: TGTGCCAGCAGCTTTCTCAACGGAATTGGGACCCAGTACTTC. The encoded protein is CASSFLNGIGTQYF.

This clonotype appeared a few times. CDR3 nucleotides: TGTGCCAGTAGTAACCGGGACATTTACACTGAAGCTTTCTTT. Translation gives CASSNRDIYTEAFF. V is TRBV19 and J is TRBJ1-1; D might be TRBD1 (6 bases). The germline V gene encodes CDR1 LNHDA and CDR2 SQIVND (reference sequence). V was shortened by 4 bases and J by 3 bases, with 12 bases between the two germline ends. The CDR3 loop spans 14 amino acids.

This clonotype was seen at least ten times. The chain combines TRBV7-9 with TRBJ2-2, with TRBD1 matching 7 bases. This CDR3 is built from 13 residues. V was clipped by 3 bases and J by 6 bases; unmatched bases: 1. From germline, CDR1 is SEHNR and CDR2 FQNEAQ (reference sequence). Here the CDR3 reads CASSLTGPGELFF. In DNA form, the CDR3 reads TGTGCCAGCAGCTTGACAGGGCCCGGGGAGCTGTTTTTT.

In regard to this clonotype: A much larger clonotype is one base distant, so this may be a read error. The chain has TRBV12-3 or TRBV12-4 and TRBJ2-1; no clear D gene. The CDR3 has 14 residues. The CDR3 reads CASSSEANPNGQFF. The DNA for the CDR3 is TGTGCCAGCAGCTCTGAGGCTAACCCCAATGGGCAGTTCTTC.

This rearrangement joins TRBV18 to TRBJ1-1; D unclear. Trimming cost V 3 bases and J 4 bases, with 9 bases left between them. Germline assignment: CDR1 KGHSH and CDR2 LQKENI. This CDR3 has 13 residues. In DNA form, the CDR3 reads TGTGCCAGCTCACCCTTGGCGCGCACTGAAGCTTTCTTT. Translating gives CASSPLARTEAFF. The full variable domain, in which reference TRBV18 and TRBJ1-1 provide the parts outside the CDR3, is NAGVMQNPRHLVRRRGQEARLRCSPMKGHSHVYWYRQLPEEGLKFMVYLQKENIIDESGMPKERFSAEFPKEGPSILRIQQVVRGDSAAYFCASSPLARTEAFFGQGTRLTVV.

The chain combines TRBV20-1 with TRBJ2-5; perhaps TRBD2 as D (6 bases). The germline gives CDR1 DFQATT, CDR2 SNEGSKA (reference sequence). Trimming removed 3 bases at V and 5 bases at J, with 19 bases between. CDR3 length equals 15 residues. CDR3 protein: CSASRGASRGETQYF. The CDR3 nucleotides read TGCAGTGCTAGCAGAGGGGCCTCCCGGGGGGAGACCCAGTACTTC.

This clonotype was counted at least ten times. The gene calls are TRBV9 and TRBJ2-1, with D unclear. The CDR3 consists of 14 residues. With 4 bases removed from V and 5 bases from J, the gap between germline ends came to 13 bases. Germline V gene sequence: CDR1 SGDLS, CDR2 YYNGEE. CDR3 region: CASSPLRVDNEQFF. CDR3 bases: TGTGCCAGCAGCCCCCTAAGGGTCGACAATGAGCAGTTCTTC.

This clonotype appeared many times. The V gene is TRBV20-1, the J gene TRBJ2-1; maybe TRBD2 (5 bases). The CDR3 runs 13 residues. Between the trimmed V and J ends, which lost 5 bases and 10 bases, there was a span of 18 bases. The germline gives CDR1 DFQATT, CDR2 SNEGSKA (reference sequence). CDR3 bases: TGCAGTGCTCGCGGGCAACCTAACCCAGAGCAGTTCTTC. This encodes CSARGQPNPEQFF.

The genes are TRBV29-1 and TRBJ1-5; D unclear. Trimming removed 4 bases from V and 7 bases from J, with 14 bases in between. The CDR3 is made up of 13 amino acids. CDR1 and CDR2 (germline): SQVTM, ANQGSEA. The CDR3 nucleotides read TGCAGCGTTGTTTTGGACCCGGGGCAGCCCCAGCATTTT. Translation: CSVVLDPGQPQHF.

The V and J genes are TRBV29-1 and TRBJ2-5; 11 nucleotides align to TRBD1. This CDR3 has 14 residues. J gave up 5 bases and V 7 bases, and 9 bases lay outside the gene matches. Germline CDR1 and CDR2: SQVTM and ANQGSEA. For the CDR3, the DNA is TGCAGCGCAACAGGGACAGGGGGTGGGGAGACCCAGTACTTC. It codes for CSATGTGGGETQYF.

This clonotype was picked up a small number of times. The CDR3 here is CASSQLNLVDMNTEAFF. The CDR3 coding sequence is TGCGCCAGCAGCCAACTAAATCTGGTAGACATGAACACTGAAGCTTTCTTT. V is TRBV4-1 and J is TRBJ1-1, with D uncertain. V lost 2 bases, J lost 0 bases, and 16 bases lay in between. The CDR3 is 17 amino acids. The germline gives CDR1 MGHRA, CDR2 YSYEKL.

This clonotype was observed a few times. The CDR3 protein is CSAPHGEAGGGAAGNEQFF. The CDR3 bases are TGCAGTGCCCCTCATGGGGAGGCGGGAGGGGGGGCGGCCGGCAATGAGCAGTTCTTC. The rearrangement uses TRBV20-1 and TRBJ2-1, with 9 positions matching TRBD2. CDR3 length equals 19 residues. After removal of 6 bases from V and 6 bases from J, the junction contained 24 bases not matched to a gene. The germline V gene has CDR1 DFQATT and CDR2 SNEGSKA (reference sequence).

This clonotype was counted ten times or more. The J gene is TRBJ2-3, the V gene TRBV5-1, with D possibly matching TRBD1 (6 bases). Germline V gene data show CDR1 as SGHRS and CDR2 as YFSETQ. This CDR3 contains 13 residues. Trimming pared 3 bases from V and 4 bases from J, leaving 9 bases between. The CDR3 region is CASSWQGSDTQYF. The CDR3 bases are TGCGCCAGCAGCTGGCAGGGGTCAGATACGCAGTATTTT.

This clonotype has more than one count but fewer than ten. The CDR3 is CATSGRQGVANVLTF. The DNA for the CDR3 is TGTGCCACCAGTGGCCGACAGGGGGTGGCCAACGTCCTGACTTTC. J is TRBJ2-6 and V is TRBV24-1; TRBD1 matches 9 bases. This CDR3 has 15 residues. The V segment lost 5 bases and the J segment 6 bases; nucleotides outside the gene matches: 4. Germline V gene lookup returns CDR1 KGHDR and CDR2 SFDVKD.

The table lists this clonotype with a few counts. The chain links TRBV6-1 to TRBJ2-4, with unresolved D. This CDR3 spans 13 amino acids. The ends were cut back, 0 bases at V and 6 bases at J, with 6 bases in the middle. The germline V gene has CDR1 MNHNS and CDR2 SASEGT. Here the CDR3 DNA reads TGTGCCAGCAGTGAAGCGGCCGGAAACATTCAGTACTTC. It specifies CASSEAAGNIQYF.

Many counts were recorded for this clonotype. The V and J genes are TRBV5-1 and TRBJ2-5; 7 bases are shared with TRBD2. This CDR3 spans 16 amino acids. The germline gives CDR1 SGHRS, CDR2 YFSETQ. V gave up 1 base and J gave up 1 base; unmatched junction bases: 7. The CDR3 DNA reads TGCGCCAGCAGCTTGAGTGGCGGGGGAGTCCAAGAGACCCAGTACTTC. This translates into CASSLSGGGVQETQYF.

This clonotype was observed many times. This rearrangement joins TRBV5-1 to TRBJ2-2; D is uncertain. V lost 5 bases, J lost 2 bases, and 7 bases lay in between. Germline V gives CDR1 SGHRS, CDR2 YFSETQ. The CDR3 extends over 13 amino acids. In DNA, the CDR3 is TGCGCCAGCAGTCACGGAAACACCGGGGAGCTGTTTTTT. It yields the protein CASSHGNTGELFF.

The rearrangement uses TRBV24-1 and TRBJ1-2; 7 bases map to TRBD1. CDR3 length equals 13 residues. V was clipped by 3 bases and J by 6 bases; unmatched bases: 3. CDR1 and CDR2 (germline): KGHDR, SFDVKD. CDR3 in amino acids: CATSDDRVHGYTF. In DNA, the CDR3 is TGTGCCACCAGTGATGACAGGGTCCATGGCTACACCTTC.

The chain has TRBV6-1 and TRBJ2-4, with TRBD1 matching 11 bases. This CDR3 has 14 residues. Germline-derived CDR1 and CDR2 are MNHNS and SASEGT. The trim removed 7 bases at V and 6 bases at J, leaving 5 bases unmatched. The CDR3 protein is CASTIGTGGNIQYF. In DNA form, the CDR3 reads TGTGCCAGCACTATAGGGACAGGGGGAAACATTCAGTACTTC.

The rearrangement links TRBV2 to TRBJ1-1; 7 bases fit TRBD1. V was clipped by 4 bases and J by 1 base; unmatched bases: 6. This CDR3 is 15 amino acids long. In germline, CDR1 is SNHLY, CDR2 FYNNEI. CDR3 protein: CASSAAGTANTEAFF. In DNA, the CDR3 is TGTGCCAGCAGTGCCGCCGGGACAGCGAACACTGAAGCTTTCTTT.

This clonotype was recorded at least ten times. The CDR3: CASSLRGAAYQPQHF. The CDR3 DNA reads TGTGCCAGCAGCCTCCGGGGGGCGGCTTATCAGCCCCAGCATTTT. The chain recombines TRBV5-6 with TRBJ1-5; tentative D call: TRBD1 (6 bases). Trimming left V 4 bases short and J 5 bases short, with 16 bases between. The CDR3 extends over 15 amino acids. Germline V gives CDR1 SGHDT, CDR2 YYEEEE.

Here the CDR3 DNA reads TGTGCCAGCAGTCGAGCGGGAGATCCGTACAATGAGCAGTTCTTC. Protein: CASSRAGDPYNEQFF. The V call is TRBV12-3 or TRBV12-4, the J call TRBJ2-1; 8 bases are shared with TRBD2. The CDR3 length is 15 residues. The junction had 7 bases not matched to a gene; V was cut back by 5 bases and J by 4 bases.

There are a few counts of this clonotype. The chain is built from TRBV4-1 and TRBJ2-3, with TRBD2 matching over 15 bases. CDR3 size: 19 residues. In germline, CDR1 is MGHRA, CDR2 YSYEKL. Trimming took 2 bases from V and 0 from J; bases not matched to a gene: 6. CDR3 nucleotides: TGCGCCAGCAGCCAACCCGGGACTAGCGGGGGGTACAGCACAGATACGCAGTATTTT. Its protein product is CASSQPGTSGGYSTDTQYF.

At least ten counts were recorded for this clonotype. The J gene is TRBJ1-1, the V gene TRBV20-1, with D perhaps TRBD1 (5 bases). This CDR3 is built from 13 residues. Between the trimmed V and J ends, which lost 3 bases and 3 bases, there was a span of 11 bases. Germline CDR1 and CDR2: DFQATT and SNEGSKA (reference sequence). CDR3 nucleotides: TGCAGTGCTAGGGGGGAGAGGGACACTGAAGCTTTCTTT. The encoded protein is CSARGERDTEAFF.

About this clonotype: At one end the junction does not follow the germline gene, possibly because of a read error. The V call is TRBV7-4, the J call TRBJ2-3, with D perhaps TRBD2 (5 bases). From germline, CDR1 is SGHVT and CDR2 SQSDAQ. This CDR3 contains 16 residues. The CDR3 sequence: CASSLMTTSSTYTQYF. CDR3 coding DNA: TGTGCCAGCAGCTTGATGACCACTTCTAGCACATATACGCAGTATTTT.